This T cell receptor (beta chain) was identified in a study of CD8+ T cells in alopecia areata. Extracted RNA was reverse transcribed into cDNA, the sequencing template. Assay: immunoSEQ multiplex PCR; the TCRdb copy retains only in-frame clones and omits some. The data contain 15,000 to 20,000 clones, over 50% of them seen just once; the ten biggest clones take up roughly 8.2%. Remarks on this clone: At one end, the junction sequence differs from germline, possibly due to a read error.

Treatment denoted: oral pan-JAK inhibitor, 5-10 mg twice daily. Researchers gathered lesional scalp punch biopsies and peripheral blood from patients with alopecia areata. This sample comprised skin, obtained at week 4, from a patient treated with tofacitinib. The receptor's source is a human donor with alopecia areata.

The CDR3, as DNA: TGTGCTAGCAGCTTATCCGGACAGGGTAATGAGCAGTTCTTC. This codes for CASSLSGQGNEQFF. The chain is built from TRBV7-7 and TRBJ2-1; TRBD1 agrees at 8 bases. CDR1 SSHAT and CDR2 FNYEAQ come from the germline V gene (reference sequence). CDR3 length: 14 residues. The full variable domain, rest sourced from reference TRBV7-7 and TRBJ2-1, is GAGVSQSPRYKVTKRGQDVTLRCDPISSHATLYWYQQALGQGPEFLTYFNYEAQPDKSGLPSDRFSAERPEGSISTLTIQRTEQRDSAMYRCASSLSGQGNEQFFGPGTRLTVL.